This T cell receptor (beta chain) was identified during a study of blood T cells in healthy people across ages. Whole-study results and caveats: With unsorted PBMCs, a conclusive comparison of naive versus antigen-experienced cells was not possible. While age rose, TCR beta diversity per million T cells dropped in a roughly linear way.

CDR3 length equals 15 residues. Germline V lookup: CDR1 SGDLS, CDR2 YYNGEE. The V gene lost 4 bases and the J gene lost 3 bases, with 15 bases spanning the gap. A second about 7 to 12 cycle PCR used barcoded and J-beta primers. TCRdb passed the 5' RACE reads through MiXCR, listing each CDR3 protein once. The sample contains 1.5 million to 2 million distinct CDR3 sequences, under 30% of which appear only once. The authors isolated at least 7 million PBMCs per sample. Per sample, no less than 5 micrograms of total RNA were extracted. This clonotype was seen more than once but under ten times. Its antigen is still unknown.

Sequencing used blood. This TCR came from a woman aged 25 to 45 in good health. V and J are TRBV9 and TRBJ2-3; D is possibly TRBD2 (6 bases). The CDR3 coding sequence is TGTGCCAGCAGCACCGCGGGAATTGGTACAGATACGCAGTATTTT. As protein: CASSTAGIGTDTQYF.